Given below is one T cell receptor beta chain in context. What it binds is not known. These data belong to a study of cytomegalovirus exposure and HLA in healthy donors. Study-wide context: The study placed 70% to 90% of its approximately 360 genotyped donors in the Caucasian-associated ancestry cluster. Study-level points and caveats: A later analysis found most CMV-associated TCR beta chains apparently HLA-restricted. Cytomegalovirus-associated TCR beta chains were listed, numbering around 150.

Researchers ran the PCR with 60 Vbeta and 13 Jbeta primers. Measured with immunoSEQ multiplex PCR; TCRdb has only the in-frame clones, and not every one. Its table records around 130,000 clones. This CDR3 comprises 15 residues. V was pared by 8 bases and J by 6 bases, with 12 bases of the junction left unmatched. CDR1 and CDR2 from the germline V gene are ENHRY and SYGVKD. The sample was PBMCs. The rearrangement links TRBV10-3 to TRBJ2-1; 8 nucleotides line up with TRBD2. This sequence originates from a woman aged 55 to 70 in good health and CMV-seronegative. The CDR3 DNA reads TGTGCCATCCGGGCTATGAGCGGGAGCATCAATGAGCAGTTCTTC. The encoded protein is CAIRAMSGSINEQFF.